This TCR beta chain derives from a study of T cells in Graves' hyperthyroidism and ophthalmopathy. This clonotype was observed at least ten times. What it binds is unknown. Whole-study findings and limits: Progression to ophthalmopathy was predicted a median of 6.5 months early.

Amplified TCR beta CDR3 regions derived from RNA transcripts. The HTBI set primed first-round TCR CDR3 RT-PCR. Each CDR3 protein is one row after TCRdb ran MiXCR on the multiplex PCR reads. The profile shows about 400,000 distinct CDR3 sequences, roughly 13% of them singletons. Trimming took 2 bases from V and 1 from J, leaving 8 bases between them. CDR1 SGHVS and CDR2 FQNEAQ come from the germline V gene. This CDR3 region has 14 residues. The TCR originated in a young woman with Graves' hyperthyroidism. The specimen was blood. V usage is TRBV7-8 and J usage is TRBJ2-5; D unresolved. The CDR3 reads CASSLLETQETQYF. CDR3 bases: TGTGCCAGCAGCTTACTGGAGACCCAAGAGACCCAGTACTTC.